The present entry profiles one TCR beta chain with its context. The data originate from a study of blood T cell repertoires in COVID-19. Across the study: Samples representing acute and convalescent COVID-19 were sourced from the United States, Italy and Spain. The analysed material was cDNA or gDNA that came from T cells, B-cell-depleted T cells, or PBMCs.

This CDR3 contains 13 residues. Germline CDR1 MDHEN, CDR2 SYDVKM. The germline V and J ends were trimmed by 5 bases and 1 base, with 8 bases remaining between them. Authors' analysis steps: It was from reference gene primer amplification that nucleated cell counts were estimated. TCRdb keeps only in-frame clones here, not all; method: immunoSEQ multiplex PCR. The V and J calls and clone size are taken from that table; D and trimming were inferred from the DNA. The data contain tens of thousands of clones, more than 70% of them singletons. Sequencing was performed on peripheral blood. The receptor's source is a man older than 75 with active or convalescent COVID-19. The rearrangement joins TRBV28 to TRBJ1-1; D is undetermined. The CDR3: CASSPYRNTEAFF. CDR3 nucleotides: TGTGCCAGCAGTCCCTACAGGAACACTGAAGCTTTCTTT. The complete variable domain, with remaining parts taken from reference TRBV28 and TRBJ1-1, reads DVKVTQSSRYLVKRTGEKVFLECVQDMDHENMFWYRQDPGLGLRLIYFSYDVKMKEKGDIPEGYSVSREKKERFSLILESASTNQTSMYLCASSPYRNTEAFFGQGTRLTVV.